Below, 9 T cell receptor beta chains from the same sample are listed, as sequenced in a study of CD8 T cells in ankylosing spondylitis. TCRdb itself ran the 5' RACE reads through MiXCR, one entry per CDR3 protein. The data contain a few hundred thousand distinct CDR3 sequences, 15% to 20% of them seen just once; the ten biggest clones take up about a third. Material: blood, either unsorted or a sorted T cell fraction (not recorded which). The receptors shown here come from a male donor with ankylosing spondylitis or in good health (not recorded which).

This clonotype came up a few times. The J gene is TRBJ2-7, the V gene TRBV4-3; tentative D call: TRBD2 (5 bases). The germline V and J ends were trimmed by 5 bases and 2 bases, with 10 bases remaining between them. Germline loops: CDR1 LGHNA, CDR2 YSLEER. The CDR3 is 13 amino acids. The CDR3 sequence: CASSTTTTYEQYF. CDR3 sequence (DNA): TGCGCCAGCAGCACGACTACCACCTACGAGCAGTACTTC.

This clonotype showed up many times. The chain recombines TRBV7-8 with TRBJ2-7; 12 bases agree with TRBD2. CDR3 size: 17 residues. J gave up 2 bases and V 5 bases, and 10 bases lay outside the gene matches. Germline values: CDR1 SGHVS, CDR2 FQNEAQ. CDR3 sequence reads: CASSTRLAGVGAYEQYF. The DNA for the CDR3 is TGTGCCAGCAGCACACGACTAGCGGGAGTAGGGGCCTACGAGCAGTACTTC.

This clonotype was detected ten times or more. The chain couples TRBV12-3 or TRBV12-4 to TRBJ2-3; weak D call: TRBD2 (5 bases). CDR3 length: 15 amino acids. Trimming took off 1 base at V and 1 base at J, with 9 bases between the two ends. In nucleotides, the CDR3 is TGTGCCAGCAGTTTAGTGCTAGCCGGCACAGATACGCAGTATTTT. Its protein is CASSLVLAGTDTQYF.

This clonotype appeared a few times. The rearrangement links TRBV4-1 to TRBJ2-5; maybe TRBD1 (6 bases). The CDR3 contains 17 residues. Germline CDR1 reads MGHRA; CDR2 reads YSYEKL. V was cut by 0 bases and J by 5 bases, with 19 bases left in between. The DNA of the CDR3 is TGCGCCAGCAGCCAAGACCCTCCTCCAGGGGCTGAGGAGACCCAGTACTTC. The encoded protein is CASSQDPPPGAEETQYF.

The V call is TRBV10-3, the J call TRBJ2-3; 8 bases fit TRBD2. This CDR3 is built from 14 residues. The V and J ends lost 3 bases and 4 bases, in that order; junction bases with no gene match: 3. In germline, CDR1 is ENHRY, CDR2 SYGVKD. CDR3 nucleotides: TGTGCCATCAGTGACCAGCGGGAGTCAGATACGCAGTATTTT. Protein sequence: CAISDQRESDTQYF.

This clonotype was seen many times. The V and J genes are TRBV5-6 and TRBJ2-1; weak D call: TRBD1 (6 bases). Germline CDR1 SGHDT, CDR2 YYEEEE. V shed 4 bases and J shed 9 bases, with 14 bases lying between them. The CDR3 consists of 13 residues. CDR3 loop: CASSPVGAGEQFF. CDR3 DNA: TGTGCCAGCAGCCCGGTGGGGGCTGGTGAGCAGTTCTTC.

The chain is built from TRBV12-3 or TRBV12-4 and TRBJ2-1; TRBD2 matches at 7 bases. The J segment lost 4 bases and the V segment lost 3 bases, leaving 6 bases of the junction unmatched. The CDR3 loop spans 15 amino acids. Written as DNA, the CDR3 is TGTGCCAGCAGTTTTTGGGGGGGTAGGTACAATGAGCAGTTCTTC. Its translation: CASSFWGGRYNEQFF.

This CDR3 reads CASSLELSNEQFF. CDR3 nucleotides: TGTGCCAGCAGCTTGGAACTTTCCAATGAGCAGTTCTTC. V is TRBV5-6 and J is TRBJ2-1, with D uncertain. V was clipped by 0 bases and J by 6 bases, with 7 bases between them. Germline V gene sequence: CDR1 SGHDT, CDR2 YYEEEE. This CDR3 is 13 amino acids long.

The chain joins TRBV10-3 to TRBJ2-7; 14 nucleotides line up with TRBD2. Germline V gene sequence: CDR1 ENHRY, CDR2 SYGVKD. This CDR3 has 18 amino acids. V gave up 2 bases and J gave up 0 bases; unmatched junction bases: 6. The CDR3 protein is CAISETGLAGEFSYEQYF. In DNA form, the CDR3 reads TGTGCCATCAGTGAGACGGGACTAGCGGGAGAGTTCTCCTACGAGCAGTACTTC.